Each of the 32 T cell receptor beta chains below was sequenced from the same sample in a study of cytomegalovirus exposure and HLA in healthy donors. TCRdb's copy holds only in-frame clones and misses some; the assay was immunoSEQ multiplex PCR. This sample has fewer than 60,000 clones, with 89% found just once. The sample consisted of PBMCs. These receptors were obtained from a woman aged 18 to 35 in good health and CMV-seronegative.

The chain is built from TRBV11-2 and TRBJ1-5, with 10 bases identical to TRBD1. CDR3 length: 13 residues. Germline CDR1 reads SGHAT; CDR2 reads FQNNGV. V dropped 5 bases and J dropped 7; count of bases not matched to a gene: 2. CDR3 amino acids: CASSRDRGQPQHF. CDR3 bases: TGTGCCAGCAGCCGGGACAGGGGCCAGCCCCAGCATTTT. The variable domain in full, with the rest retrieved from reference TRBV11-2 and TRBJ1-5, is EAGVAQSPRYKIIEKRQSVAFWCNPISGHATLYWYQQILGQGPKLLIQFQNNGVVDDSQLPKDRFSAERLKGVDSTLKIQPAKLEDSAVYLCASSRDRGQPQHFGDGTRLSIL.

CDR3 residues: CASSPYRSYNEQFF. Written as DNA, the CDR3 is TGTGCCAGCAGCCCCTACCGCTCCTACAATGAGCAGTTCTTC. This chain links TRBV7-9 with TRBJ2-1; D is uncertain. V gave up 5 bases and J gave up 0 bases, with 8 bases separating them. The CDR3 spans 14 residues. The germline gives CDR1 SEHNR, CDR2 FQNEAQ (reference sequence).

The chain is built from TRBV19 and TRBJ2-7; 7 bases align to TRBD1. J gave up 5 bases and V 4 bases, and 5 bases lay outside the gene matches. This CDR3 comprises 13 residues. Germline CDR1 is LNHDA and CDR2 is SQIVND (reference sequence). The CDR3 reads CASSTTGSNEQYF. As DNA, the CDR3 is TGTGCCAGTAGTACGACAGGGTCCAACGAGCAGTACTTC.

This chain links TRBV5-1 with TRBJ2-7, with TRBD2 identical over 10 bases. V was pared by 0 bases and J by 6 bases, with 3 bases of the junction left unmatched. The CDR3 length is 14 residues. The germline CDR1 and CDR2 sequences are SGHRS and YFSETQ. CDR3 amino acids: CASSLGAGGLEQYF. CDR3 in DNA: TGCGCCAGCAGCTTGGGAGCGGGGGGGCTCGAGCAGTACTTC.

This clone occurred a few times. A read error may produce the germline difference seen at one junction end. The gene calls are TRBV4-3 and TRBJ1-1; 8 nucleotides line up with TRBD1. CDR1 and CDR2 from the germline V gene are LGHNA and YSLEER. This CDR3 is 16 amino acids long. CDR3 nucleotides: TGCGCCAGCAGGCAAGACAGGGGAGCTTTGAACACTGAAGCTTTCTTT. Translation: CASRQDRGALNTEAFF.

The chain is built from TRBV19 and TRBJ1-2, with a possible D match to TRBD1 (6 bases). The CDR3 consists of 14 residues. The germline V gene encodes CDR1 LNHDA and CDR2 SQIVND (reference sequence). V lost 7 bases and J lost 2, with 14 bases in between. CDR3 sequence: CASTGLDRNYGYTF. CDR3 DNA: TGTGCCAGTACGGGGTTGGACAGAAACTATGGCTACACCTTC.

The V call is TRBV5-4, the J call TRBJ1-6; 8 bases agree with TRBD1. The CDR3 is 18 amino acids. V dropped 4 bases and J dropped 9; count of bases not matched to a gene: 18. Germline V CDR1 and CDR2: SGHNT, YYREEE (reference sequence). In DNA, the CDR3 is TGTGCCAGCAGCCTAGGAACCGACCATTCAGGGGGCATTTCACCCCTCCACTTT. Translated, it gives CASSLGTDHSGGISPLHF.

The rearrangement links TRBV6-6 to TRBJ1-2, with 7 bases lining up with TRBD1. With 6 bases clipped from V and 2 bases from J, the junction kept 12 bases outside the gene matches. Germline values: CDR1 MNHNY, CDR2 SVGAGI (reference sequence). This CDR3 region has 16 residues. Here the CDR3 DNA reads TGTGCCAGCAGCACTACGAAAGGACAGGAGAACTATGGCTACACCTTC. As protein: CASSTTKGQENYGYTF.

This chain links TRBV9 with TRBJ1-2; D is undetermined. V was clipped by 0 bases and J by 1 base, with 10 bases between them. Germline assignment: CDR1 SGDLS and CDR2 YYNGEE. The CDR3 is made up of 15 amino acids. In DNA, the CDR3 is TGTGCCAGCAGCGTAGAAGGAGTGGGTAACTATGGCTACACCTTC. Amino acid sequence: CASSVEGVGNYGYTF.

The chain links TRBV10-2 to TRBJ2-1; TRBD2 might be the D (7 bases). CDR3 length equals 16 residues. Germline-derived CDR1 and CDR2 are WSHSY and SAAADI. Trimming cost V 3 bases and J 3 bases, with 15 bases left between them. CDR3 protein: CASSERGGYNYNEQFF. Here the CDR3 DNA reads TGCGCCAGCAGTGAAAGGGGGGGCTATAACTACAATGAGCAGTTCTTC.

The chain recombines TRBV5-6 with TRBJ1-1; D unresolved. Trimming took off 2 bases at V and 2 bases at J, with 7 bases between the two ends. The CDR3 runs to 13 residues. Germline V lookup: CDR1 SGHDT, CDR2 YYEEEE. The CDR3 region has the DNA TGTGCCAGCAGCTTCCGGGGTAACACTGAAGCTTTCTTT. Translated, it gives CASSFRGNTEAFF.

V is TRBV7-8 and J is TRBJ1-5; D remains unclear. The germline V and J ends were trimmed by 1 base and 7 bases, with 14 bases remaining between them. The CDR3 covers 15 residues. Germline assignment: CDR1 SGHVS and CDR2 FQNEAQ. The CDR3, as DNA: TGTGCCAGCAGCTTAGTACTTTTCGGGAACCAGCCCCAGCATTTT. It translates to CASSLVLFGNQPQHF.

This clone was recorded only once. The CDR3 sequence: CASSLRTGINYGYTF. As DNA, the CDR3 is TGTGCCAGCAGCTTGAGGACAGGGATTAACTATGGCTACACCTTC. The chain employs TRBV5-5 and TRBJ1-2, with 8 bases fitting TRBD1. J lost 1 base, V lost 1 base, and 3 bases had no gene match. CDR1 is SGHKS and CDR2 is YYEKEE in the germline V gene (reference sequence). The CDR3 extends over 15 amino acids.

The rearrangement links TRBV7-2 to TRBJ2-1; D may be TRBD2 (6 bases). The CDR3 contains 15 residues. Germline CDR1 reads SGHTA; CDR2 reads FQGNSA. V gave up 3 bases and J gave up 4 bases, with 13 bases separating them. The CDR3 DNA sequence: TGTGCCAGCAGCTTCACTCAGGGAGGATACAATGAGCAGTTCTTC. Protein sequence: CASSFTQGGYNEQFF.

V and J are TRBV7-6 and TRBJ1-5, with a tentative D call TRBD1 (6 bases). Looked up from germline, CDR1 is SGHVS and CDR2 is FNYEAQ. Trimming shortened V by 1 base and J by 3 bases, and 10 bases separated the two germline ends. This CDR3 is built from 15 residues. CDR3: CASSLGGQYNQPQHF. The CDR3 nucleotides read TGTGCCAGCAGCTTAGGGGGGCAGTACAATCAGCCCCAGCATTTT.

The chain joins TRBV18 to TRBJ1-2; D is ambiguous. The V end was cut by 3 bases, the J end by 4 bases, with 12 bases between. CDR3 size: 14 residues. Germline V gene data show CDR1 as KGHSH and CDR2 as LQKENI. The DNA of the CDR3 is TGTGCCAGCTCACCCACCCCGGAGGGCTATGGCTACACCTTC. It encodes CASSPTPEGYGYTF.

CDR3 amino acids: CASSLGQGKVFSTEAFF. CDR3 nucleotides: TGTGCCAGCAGCTTAGGGCAGGGGAAGGTTTTTAGCACTGAAGCTTTCTTT. This chain joins TRBV7-3 and TRBJ1-1; weak D call: TRBD1 (6 bases). V lost 2 bases and J lost 4, with 20 bases in between. The CDR3 runs 17 residues. Per the germline V gene, CDR1 is SGHTA and CDR2 is FQGTGA.

The V gene is TRBV6-5, the J gene TRBJ1-1, with 7 bases fitting TRBD1. V lost 6 bases to trimming and J lost 5 bases; unmatched junction nucleotides: 9. In germline, CDR1 is MNHEY, CDR2 SVGAGI. The CDR3 extends over 14 amino acids. In nucleotides, the CDR3 is TGTGCCAGCAGGCCGAACAGGGGTGGGACTGAAGCTTTCTTT. Its protein is CASRPNRGGTEAFF.

V is TRBV7-2 and J is TRBJ2-5; 7 positions match TRBD1. The CDR3 spans 15 residues. Germline V gene sequence: CDR1 SGHTA, CDR2 FQGNSA. V gave up 3 bases and J gave up 7 bases; unmatched junction bases: 11. In DNA form, the CDR3 reads TGTGCCAGCAGCTTCACCTCGGACAGGTCAGGGACCCAGTACTTC. Translation: CASSFTSDRSGTQYF.

This sequence joins TRBV6-5 and TRBJ2-7, with D perhaps TRBD1 (5 bases). Per the germline V gene, CDR1 is MNHEY and CDR2 is SVGAGI. Trimming stripped 0 bases from V and 0 bases from J, with 6 bases between. CDR3 length equals 14 residues. The CDR3 region has the DNA TGTGCCAGCAGTTACTCTCAGGGCTCCTACGAGCAGTACTTC. This gives the protein CASSYSQGSYEQYF.

The count of this clone is one. V and J are TRBV6-6 and TRBJ1-2; D ambiguous. The CDR3 spans 13 residues. Trimming left V 10 bases short and J 3 bases short, with 15 bases between. Germline values: CDR1 MNHNY, CDR2 SVGAGI (reference sequence). The DNA of the CDR3 is TGTGCCACCTCAACCAGGACTGACTATGGCTACACCTTC. Its translation is CATSTRTDYGYTF.

The chain carries TRBV20-1 and TRBJ2-7; no clear D gene. The CDR3 runs 11 residues. The V gene lost 5 bases and the J gene lost 2 bases, with 7 bases spanning the gap. Germline values: CDR1 DFQATT, CDR2 SNEGSKA (reference sequence). The CDR3 spells CSALLAYEQYF. In DNA form, the CDR3 reads TGCAGTGCTTTGCTAGCCTACGAGCAGTACTTC.

This clone was seen a few times. The J gene is TRBJ2-1, the V gene TRBV4-2; D gene uncertain. Trimming stripped 0 bases from V and 4 bases from J, with 10 bases between. CDR3 length: 15 residues. CDR1 is LGHNA and CDR2 is YNFKEQ in the germline V gene. The CDR3 region is CASSQDWPDYNEQFF. CDR3 coding DNA: TGTGCCAGCAGCCAAGATTGGCCTGATTACAATGAGCAGTTCTTC.

J is TRBJ2-7 and V is TRBV7-2; 8 bases are shared with TRBD2. J was trimmed by 3 bases and V by 2 bases; bases with no gene match: 3. CDR3 size: 14 residues. CDR1 is SGHTA and CDR2 is FQGNSA in the germline V gene. CDR3 coding DNA: TGTGCCAGCAGCTTAAGGACTAGCCACTACGAGCAGTACTTC. It codes for CASSLRTSHYEQYF.

This chain connects TRBV11-2 to TRBJ2-1, with 7 bases matching TRBD2. J was trimmed by 2 bases and V by 6 bases; bases with no gene match: 19. Looked up from germline, CDR1 is SGHAT and CDR2 is FQNNGV. CDR3 length equals 19 residues. The CDR3 DNA sequence: TGTGCCAGCAGTTACTACGGGCACGGGGGGAGTCGACCCTACAATGAGCAGTTCTTC. This gives the protein CASSYYGHGGSRPYNEQFF. The full variable domain, in which reference TRBV11-2 and TRBJ2-1 provide the parts outside the CDR3, is EAGVAQSPRYKIIEKRQSVAFWCNPISGHATLYWYQQILGQGPKLLIQFQNNGVVDDSQLPKDRFSAERLKGVDSTLKIQPAKLEDSAVYLCASSYYGHGGSRPYNEQFFGPGTRLTVL.

J is TRBJ1-2 and V is TRBV6-1; weak D call: TRBD1 (6 bases). The CDR3 is made up of 14 amino acids. Trimming took off 5 bases at V and 8 bases at J, with 18 bases between the two ends. CDR1 is MNHNS, CDR2 SASEGT, per germline. CDR3 coding DNA: TGTGCCAGCAGTCCCCAGACAGGCGGTGGCGGCTACACCTTC. Encoded protein: CASSPQTGGGGYTF.

The V and J genes are TRBV6-1 and TRBJ1-1; tentatively, D is TRBD1 (5 bases). V was shortened by 6 bases and J by 1 base, with 12 bases between the two germline ends. The germline CDR1 and CDR2 sequences are MNHNS and SASEGT. CDR3 length: 14 amino acids. The CDR3 is CASRAGTQNTEAFF. CDR3 nucleotides: TGTGCCAGCAGGGCCGGGACTCAGAACACTGAAGCTTTCTTT.

The genes are TRBV5-8 and TRBJ2-5; TRBD1 agrees at 9 bases. V lost 0 bases and J lost 8; bases outside the gene matches: 5. CDR1 and CDR2 from the germline V gene are SGHTS and YDEGEE. The CDR3 totals 14 residues. DNA for the CDR3: TGTGCCAGCAGCTTGGCGGGACAGGGATCAACCCAGTACTTC. Residues: CASSLAGQGSTQYF.

J is TRBJ1-1 and V is TRBV6-5, with 8 nucleotides matching TRBD1. Germline assignment: CDR1 MNHEY and CDR2 SVGAGI. CDR3 length: 12 residues. V dropped 6 bases and J dropped 8; count of bases not matched to a gene: 5. Here the CDR3 DNA reads TGTGCCAGCAGGAGTGGACAGGGCGAAGCTTTCTTT. Translating gives CASRSGQGEAFF.

The chain couples TRBV7-6 to TRBJ2-2; D unresolved. The CDR3 is made up of 12 amino acids. With 1 base removed from V and 13 bases from J, the gap between germline ends came to 10 bases. CDR1 SGHVS and CDR2 FNYEAQ come from the germline V gene. CDR3 loop: CASSLDGFALFF. CDR3 coding DNA: TGTGCCAGCAGCTTAGACGGGTTCGCGCTGTTTTTT.

This clone was picked up one time. V is TRBV6-1 and J is TRBJ1-5; no reliable D call. The CDR3 has 13 residues. CDR1 is MNHNS and CDR2 is SASEGT in the germline V gene. The V end lost 5 bases, the J end lost 2 bases, and 7 bases lay between the germline ends. CDR3 sequence: CASSSGGNQPQHF. The DNA for the CDR3 is TGTGCCAGCAGTTCGGGTGGCAATCAGCCCCAGCATTTT.

As to this clone: One end of the junction is discordant with germline, which a read error may explain. The J gene is TRBJ2-2, the V gene TRBV7-7, with D possibly being TRBD1 (7 bases). Germline loops: CDR1 SSHAT, CDR2 FNYEAQ (reference sequence). This CDR3 region has 14 residues. CDR3 nucleotide sequence: TGTGCTAGCAGCTTAGCGGACAGGACCGGGGAGCTGTTTTTT. It is translated as CASSLADRTGELFF.